This TCR beta chain was obtained from a study of control samples from healthy donors and cancer patients. Repertoires were generated with immunoSEQ multiplex PCR, while TCRdb's copy carries only in-frame clones and drops some. The profile covers around 76,000 clones, with roughly 94% appearing a single time and 6.2% taken by the ten largest. Germline CDR1 MGHRA, CDR2 YSYEKL. Trimming left V 1 base short and J 2 bases short, with 11 bases between. CDR3 size: 15 residues. This TCR was sampled from a woman aged 40 to 49 in good health. Sequencing was performed on blood. The chain combines TRBV4-1 with TRBJ2-5; weak D call: TRBD2 (6 bases). The CDR3 DNA reads TGCGCCAGCAGCCAAGGCCCTAGCGAACAAGAGACCCAGTACTTC. It translates to CASSQGPSEQETQYF.